The T cell receptor beta chain described here comes from a study of glioma-infiltrating T cells after dendritic cell vaccination. On the study more broadly: At biweekly intervals, patients got three intradermal dendritic cell vaccine injections. Study observations and caveats: Longer survival after dendritic cell vaccination followed higher pretreatment TIL content.

This clone was seen a handful of times. The antigen remains undetermined. Time point in this sample: after dendritic cell vaccination, including at tumor progression/relapse. The primer mix had 60 V beta and 13 J beta primers. Sequencing used immunoSEQ multiplex PCR; TCRdb keeps in-frame clones, though not all of them. The table includes roughly 80,000 clones, over 75% detected once. Losses at the gene ends were 0 bases for V and 3 bases for J; bases not matched to a gene: 6. Germline V lookup: CDR1 MNHNY, CDR2 SVGAGI (reference sequence). This CDR3 spans 16 amino acids. The input for sequencing was blood, taken after dendritic cell vaccination. The genes are TRBV6-6 and TRBJ2-7; TRBD2 matches 9 bases. The sequence was collected from a human donor with glioblastoma. The CDR3 nucleotides are TGTGCCAGCAGTTACTCGGCGGGGGGGTCAATCTACGAGCAGTACTTC. Encoded protein: CASSYSAGGSIYEQYF.